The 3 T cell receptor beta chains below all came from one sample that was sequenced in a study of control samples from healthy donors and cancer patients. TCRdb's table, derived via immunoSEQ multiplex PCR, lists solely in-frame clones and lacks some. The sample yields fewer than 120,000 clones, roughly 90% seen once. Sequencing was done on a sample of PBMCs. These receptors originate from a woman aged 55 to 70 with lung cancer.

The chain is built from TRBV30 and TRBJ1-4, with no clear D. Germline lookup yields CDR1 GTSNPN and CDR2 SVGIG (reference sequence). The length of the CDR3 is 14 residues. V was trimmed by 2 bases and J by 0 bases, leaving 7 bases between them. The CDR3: CAWSFGSTNEKLFF. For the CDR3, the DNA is TGTGCCTGGAGTTTTGGGTCAACTAATGAAAAACTGTTTTTT. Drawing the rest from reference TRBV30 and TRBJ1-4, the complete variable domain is SQTIHQWPATLVQPVGSPLSLECTVEGTSNPNLYWYRQAAGRGLQLLFYSVGIGQISSEVPQNLSASRPQDRQFILSSKKLLLSDSGFYLCAWSFGSTNEKLFFGSGTQLSVL.

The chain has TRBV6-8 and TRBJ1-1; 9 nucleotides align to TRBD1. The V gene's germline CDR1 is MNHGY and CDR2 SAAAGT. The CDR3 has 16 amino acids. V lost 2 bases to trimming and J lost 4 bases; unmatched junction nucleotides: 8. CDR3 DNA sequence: TGTGCCAGCAGTTACGGGACAGGGAGGGCGGGCACTGAAGCTTTCTTT. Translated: CASSYGTGRAGTEAFF.

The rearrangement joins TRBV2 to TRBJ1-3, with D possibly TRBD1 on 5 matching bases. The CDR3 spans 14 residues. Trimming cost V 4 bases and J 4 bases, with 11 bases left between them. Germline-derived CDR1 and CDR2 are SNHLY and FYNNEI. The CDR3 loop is CASSVLAGGNTIYF. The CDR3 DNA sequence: TGTGCCAGCAGTGTATTGGCAGGGGGAAACACCATATATTTT.